This T cell receptor beta chain was sequenced in a study of shared clonotypes between healthy human individuals. Study information: With ages of 18 to 49, the donors were a couple of women and a few men. Broader study findings: Of the naive CD4 clonotypes, roughly 5.5% were shared across a handful of donors.

As processed by the authors: Filtering differed for immunoSEQ, which gave only junction sequences without quality scores. Only in-frame clones appear in the TCRdb table, and some are missing; sequencing was by immunoSEQ multiplex PCR. The V and J calls and clone size are taken from that table; D and trimming were inferred from the DNA. This table holds approximately 2,300,000 clones, 92% found once. It was into CD45RA+ naive and CD45RA-negative memory subsets that the CD4+ cells were split. Germline assignment: CDR1 SEHNR and CDR2 FQNEAQ (reference sequence). V was shortened by 4 bases and J by 5 bases, with 9 bases between the two germline ends. The CDR3 totals 13 residues. Comments on this clone: The antigen is unknown.

The TCR comes from a man between 18 and 35 years old in good health. Some clones in this sample may be carry-over from other donors' samples. Sequencing was done on a sample of naive CD4+ T cells from PBMCs. The subset was: CD45RA+ positively selected. The chain has TRBV7-9 and TRBJ2-1; the D is unclear. The CDR3 DNA is TGTGCCAGCAGCTCGGTTGGCAACAATGAGCAGTTCTTC. Translated: CASSSVGNNEQFF.